The 20 T cell receptor beta chains presented below share a single source sample, sequenced in a study of T cell responses to AZD1222 COVID-19 vaccine. This table comes from immunoSEQ multiplex PCR, and its TCRdb copy is limited to in-frame clones, with some not included. The data contain about 130,000 clones, roughly 91% of them seen just once; the ten biggest clones take up under 3.5%. The input for sequencing was peripheral blood, taken on day 0 of AZD1222 vaccination. All receptors come from an adult in good health.

J is TRBJ2-3 and V is TRBV18; D possibly corresponds to TRBD1 (6 bases). The germline V gene encodes CDR1 KGHSH and CDR2 LQKENI. This CDR3 has 14 amino acids. Between the trimmed V and J ends, which lost 2 bases and 3 bases, there was a span of 9 bases. Written as DNA, the CDR3 is TGTGCCAGCTCACCAGGGGACACTACAGATACGCAGTATTTT. Translated, it gives CASSPGDTTDTQYF.

The CDR3 region is CASSQSMSSYNEQFF. In nucleotides, the CDR3 is TGTGCCAGCAGCCAGAGTATGAGCTCCTACAATGAGCAGTTCTTC. The rearrangement links TRBV6-5 to TRBJ2-1, with D unclear. Trimming shortened V by 6 bases and J by 0 bases, and 12 bases separated the two germline ends. The CDR3 loop spans 15 amino acids. Germline values: CDR1 MNHEY, CDR2 SVGAGI.

The V call is TRBV30, the J call TRBJ1-1, with D tentatively TRBD1 (5 bases). Deletions cut 5 bases from V and 7 bases from J, with 8 bases between. The CDR3 runs 10 residues. CDR1 and CDR2 (germline): GTSNPN, SVGIG (reference sequence). The CDR3 region is CAWGDYEAFF. The CDR3 DNA is TGTGCCTGGGGGGACTATGAAGCTTTCTTT. The variable domain in full, completed from reference TRBV30 and TRBJ1-1, reads SQTIHQWPATLVQPVGSPLSLECTVEGTSNPNLYWYRQAAGRGLQLLFYSVGIGQISSEVPQNLSASRPQDRQFILSSKKLLLSDSGFYLCAWGDYEAFFGQGTRLTVV.

The chain links TRBV5-4 to TRBJ2-3; TRBD2 aligns across 9 bases. Per the germline V gene, CDR1 is SGHNT and CDR2 is YYREEE (reference sequence). CDR3 length: 16 amino acids. The trim removed 3 bases at V and 2 bases at J, leaving 7 bases unmatched. The CDR3 is CASSSELAGTTDTQYF. In DNA, the CDR3 is TGTGCCAGCAGCTCCGAACTAGCGGGTACCACAGATACGCAGTATTTT.

The chain couples TRBV5-1 to TRBJ1-1, with 9 bases lining up with TRBD1. Germline values: CDR1 SGHRS, CDR2 YFSETQ. This CDR3 has 14 amino acids. The V segment lost 4 bases and the J segment 5 bases; nucleotides outside the gene matches: 6. This chain's CDR3 is CASSKGTGYTEAFF. CDR3 nucleotides: TGCGCCAGCAGCAAAGGGACAGGGTATACTGAAGCTTTCTTT.

The gene calls are TRBV5-1 and TRBJ2-5; D not certain. The germline gives CDR1 SGHRS, CDR2 YFSETQ. Deletions cut 0 bases from V and 1 base from J, with 7 bases between. This CDR3 region has 14 residues. CDR3 DNA sequence: TGCGCCAGCAGCTTGGTACCGGTCCAAGAGACCCAGTACTTC. Translated, it gives CASSLVPVQETQYF. Using reference TRBV5-1 and TRBJ2-5 for the parts outside the CDR3, the full variable domain is KAGVTQTPRYLIKTRGQQVTLSCSPISGHRSVSWYQQTPGQGLQFLFEYFSETQRNKGNFPGRFSGRQFSNSRSEMNVSTLELGDSALYLCASSLVPVQETQYFGPGTRLLVL.

The V call is TRBV24-1, the J call TRBJ2-5; D perhaps matches TRBD2 (5 bases). CDR1 and CDR2 (germline): KGHDR, SFDVKD. The V end lost 4 bases, the J end lost 1 base, and 12 bases lay between the germline ends. This CDR3 comprises 15 residues. CDR3 DNA sequence: TGTGCCACCAGTGACAGGAGCGGCTCCCAAGAGACCCAGTACTTC. Protein: CATSDRSGSQETQYF.

V is TRBV7-8 and J is TRBJ1-6, with 7 bases fitting TRBD1. Germline trimming cut 5 bases from V and 11 bases from J; bases unmatched to any gene: 9. CDR3 size: 14 residues. Per germline, CDR1 SGHVS and CDR2 FQNEAQ. The CDR3: CASSLRQGNPPLHF. The CDR3 bases are TGTGCCAGCAGCCTTCGACAGGGAAATCCACCCCTCCACTTT.

The chain carries TRBV20-1 and TRBJ1-2; D possibly corresponds to TRBD1 (5 bases). The CDR3 spans 13 residues. Trimming shortened V by 3 bases and J by 7 bases, and 15 bases separated the two germline ends. Per germline, CDR1 DFQATT and CDR2 SNEGSKA (reference sequence). CDR3 coding DNA: TGCAGTGCTAGTCTGCAGGGTAGCCTTGGCTACACCTTC. It specifies CSASLQGSLGYTF.

J is TRBJ1-4 and V is TRBV7-5. TRBV7-5 is given as a pseudogene. The CDR3 totals 16 residues. CDR3 bases: TGTGTCAGGCCAGCCGTGGGTGGTGCGGCTAATGAAAAACTGTTTTTT. This translates into CVRPAVGGAANEKLFF.

This chain connects TRBV6-5 to TRBJ2-1; D is unresolved. Trimming pared 6 bases from V and 9 bases from J, leaving 15 bases between. The germline V gene encodes CDR1 MNHEY and CDR2 SVGAGI. The CDR3 loop spans 13 amino acids. DNA of the CDR3: TGTGCCAGCAGCTTACAACAAGATACTGAGCAGTTCTTC. Protein sequence: CASSLQQDTEQFF.

This clone appeared a single time. The rearrangement joins TRBV6-5 to TRBJ2-7; D ambiguous. Trimming took off 5 bases at V and 3 bases at J, with 8 bases between the two ends. The germline gives CDR1 MNHEY, CDR2 SVGAGI. The CDR3 sequence is 12 residues long. CDR3 DNA sequence: TGTGCCAGCAGTCCCTTCATCTACGAGCAGTACTTC. It is translated as CASSPFIYEQYF.

The CDR3 spells CASKLGEGGANVLTF. The CDR3 DNA sequence: TGTGCCAGTAAGCTCGGGGAAGGTGGGGCCAACGTCCTGACTTTC. The chain uses TRBV19 and TRBJ2-6, with D tentatively TRBD2 (5 bases). The CDR3 loop spans 15 amino acids. CDR1 and CDR2 from the germline V gene are LNHDA and SQIVND (reference sequence). Trimming pared 7 bases from V and 3 bases from J, leaving 13 bases between.

The chain couples TRBV12-3 or TRBV12-4 to TRBJ1-1; D call uncertain. The CDR3 is 13 residues long. Trimming pared 6 bases from V and 0 bases from J, leaving 8 bases between. The CDR3 region is CASSKYMNTEAFF. Written as DNA, the CDR3 is TGTGCCAGCAGCAAGTACATGAACACTGAAGCTTTCTTT.

The count of this clone is one. This rearrangement joins TRBV5-1 to TRBJ2-5; weak D call: TRBD1 (6 bases). Per germline, CDR1 SGHRS and CDR2 YFSETQ. The CDR3 is made up of 16 amino acids. Trimming stripped 3 bases from V and 2 bases from J, with 17 bases between. CDR3 amino acids: CASSWDPLDRQETQYF. In nucleotides, the CDR3 is TGCGCCAGCAGCTGGGACCCGTTGGACAGACAAGAGACCCAGTACTTC. Full variable domain (remainder filled in from reference TRBV5-1 and TRBJ2-5): KAGVTQTPRYLIKTRGQQVTLSCSPISGHRSVSWYQQTPGQGLQFLFEYFSETQRNKGNFPGRFSGRQFSNSRSEMNVSTLELGDSALYLCASSWDPLDRQETQYFGPGTRLLVL.

The V and J genes are TRBV7-3 and TRBJ1-1; 8 nucleotides agree with TRBD1. The V gene end was trimmed by 2 bases and the J gene end by 1 base; junction bases not matched to a gene: 6. The CDR3 sequence is 16 residues long. CDR1 is SGHTA and CDR2 is FQGTGA in the germline V gene. CDR3 loop: CASSLGGTGRNTEAFF. CDR3 coding DNA: TGTGCCAGCAGCTTAGGGGGGACAGGAAGGAACACTGAAGCTTTCTTT.

The J gene is TRBJ1-2, the V gene TRBV6-6; maybe TRBD1 (6 bases). V was clipped by 5 bases and J by 8 bases, with 15 bases between them. CDR1 MNHNY and CDR2 SVGAGI come from the germline V gene (reference sequence). CDR3 length: 13 amino acids. CDR3 residues: CASSGTQGAGYTF. The CDR3 coding sequence is TGTGCCAGCAGTGGCACACAGGGAGCGGGCTACACCTTC.

The rearrangement joins TRBV6-1 to TRBJ2-7; D ambiguous. Looked up from germline, CDR1 is MNHNS and CDR2 is SASEGT. With 1 base removed from V and 6 bases from J, the gap between germline ends came to 13 bases. The CDR3 runs 14 residues. CDR3 sequence reads: CASSEGWGKLEQYF. The CDR3 bases are TGTGCCAGCAGTGAAGGGTGGGGAAAGCTCGAGCAGTACTTC.

As DNA, the CDR3 is TGTGCCAGCAGCCTCGGACAGAACACTGAAGCTTTCTTT. It specifies CASSLGQNTEAFF. The chain joins TRBV7-3 to TRBJ1-1, with D perhaps matching TRBD1 (5 bases). The CDR3 has 13 amino acids. Trimming removed 5 bases from V and 1 base from J, with 8 bases in between. Germline V gene sequence: CDR1 SGHTA, CDR2 FQGTGA.

For this clone: The junction departs from germline at one end; a sequencing error may be responsible. The chain links TRBV19 to TRBJ1-2, with D possibly being TRBD1 (5 bases). Germline V CDR1 and CDR2: LNHDA, SQIVND (reference sequence). The CDR3 has 12 residues. The CDR3 DNA reads as TGTGCCAGTAGTACCGCCCAGGGCAGCCCACACTTC. Amino acids: CASSTAQGSPHF.